Each of the 9 T cell receptor beta chains below was sequenced from the same sample in a study of blood T cell repertoires in COVID-19. Clones were read by immunoSEQ multiplex PCR, and TCRdb kept only the in-frame ones, dropping some. The table shows 130,000 or so clones, with 75% to 85% occurring only once. Sequenced: peripheral blood. These receptors all stem from an elderly man with acute or convalescent COVID-19.

CDR3 sequence reads: CASSQEVGAGGEQYF. CDR3 bases: TGTGCCAGCAGCCAAGAGGTCGGGGCAGGGGGCGAGCAGTACTTC. The V call is TRBV4-2, the J call TRBJ2-7, with 7 nucleotides matching TRBD1. Per germline, CDR1 LGHNA and CDR2 YNFKEQ. Trimming cost V 0 bases and J 6 bases; bases outside gene matches: 8. The CDR3 has 15 residues.

The V call is TRBV5-4, the J call TRBJ2-2, with a tentative D call TRBD1 (5 bases). The length of the CDR3 is 14 residues. V lost 4 bases to trimming and J lost 1 base, with 8 bases between them. Germline values: CDR1 SGHNT, CDR2 YYREEE (reference sequence). CDR3 sequence reads: CASSRTGNTGELFF. The CDR3 DNA reads as TGTGCCAGCAGCCGAACAGGGAACACCGGGGAGCTGTTTTTT.

The rearrangement joins TRBV24-1 to TRBJ2-1; the match to TRBD1 covers 7 bases. The germline gives CDR1 KGHDR, CDR2 SFDVKD. This CDR3 contains 15 residues. With V trimmed by 5 bases and J by 6 bases, 9 bases remained unmatched. As DNA, the CDR3 is TGTGCCACCAGTGTCTCCGGGACAGCAAGCAATGAGCAGTTCTTC. Translating it yields CATSVSGTASNEQFF.

V gene TRBV4-1 combines with J gene TRBJ2-2; D may be TRBD2 (6 bases). Trimming shortened V by 2 bases and J by 5 bases, and 12 bases separated the two germline ends. This CDR3 contains 15 residues. CDR1 MGHRA and CDR2 YSYEKL come from the germline V gene. CDR3 region: CASSQPGVGTGELFF. CDR3 DNA sequence: TGCGCCAGCAGCCAACCGGGGGTAGGGACCGGGGAGCTGTTTTTT.

The V call is TRBV2, the J call TRBJ2-7; D not certain. This CDR3 has 12 amino acids. V was clipped by 4 bases and J by 4 bases, with 8 bases between them. CDR1 is SNHLY and CDR2 is FYNNEI in the germline V gene. The CDR3 DNA follows: TGTGCCAGCAGTGCTATTAAATACGAGCAGTACTTC. This gives the protein CASSAIKYEQYF.

CDR3 residues: CASRAGTGSYGYTF. DNA of the CDR3: TGCGCCAGCAGGGCCGGGACAGGGAGCTATGGCTACACCTTC. The chain employs TRBV5-1 and TRBJ1-2, with 9 bases identical to TRBD1. CDR1 and CDR2 from the germline V gene are SGHRS and YFSETQ. With V trimmed by 5 bases and J by 4 bases, 6 bases remained unmatched. CDR3 size: 14 residues. Supplemented by reference TRBV5-1 and TRBJ1-2, the full variable domain reads KAGVTQTPRYLIKTRGQQVTLSCSPISGHRSVSWYQQTPGQGLQFLFEYFSETQRNKGNFPGRFSGRQFSNSRSEMNVSTLELGDSALYLCASRAGTGSYGYTFGSGTRLTVV.

This clone was seen once. This sequence joins TRBV12-3 or TRBV12-4 and TRBJ1-1, with a tentative D call TRBD1 (5 bases). With 3 bases removed from V and 5 bases from J, the gap between germline ends came to 7 bases. The CDR3 consists of 12 residues. This CDR3 is CASSFPGTEAFF. The CDR3, as DNA: TGTGCCAGCAGTTTCCCAGGGACTGAAGCTTTCTTT.

J is TRBJ2-5 and V is TRBV6-1; TRBD2 is a possible D gene (6 bases). This CDR3 has 10 amino acids. Germline CDR1 and CDR2: MNHNS and SASEGT. V lost 3 bases to trimming and J lost 13 bases, with 9 bases between them. CDR3 nucleotide sequence: TGTGCCAGCAGTGACGCGGGGACGTACTTC. Its protein is CASSDAGTYF.

This chain links TRBV6-4 with TRBJ2-7, with 7 bases identical to TRBD2. Germline V gene data show CDR1 as MRHNA and CDR2 as SNTAGT. This CDR3 has 15 amino acids. Trimming removed 3 bases from V and 5 bases from J; junction bases left unmatched: 10. The CDR3 region has the DNA TGTGCCAGCAGTGAGCTAAGGCCGGGACTACACGAGCAGTACTTC. This codes for CASSELRPGLHEQYF.